This T cell receptor (beta chain) was sequenced for a study of Ad26.COV2.S vaccination and SARS-CoV-2 variants. Points from the study as a whole: Comparable non-spike TCR breadth was observed in vaccine and placebo recipients.

The CDR3 sequence is 15 residues long. V lost 4 bases to trimming and J lost 6 bases, with 18 bases between them. Germline assignment: CDR1 KGHSY and CDR2 FQNENV. Regarding this clone: The antigen remains unidentified.

Stated treatment: 15 to 20 received Ad26.COV2.S at low or high dose, single or two shots; roughly 5 received placebo; per-sample allocation not given. Repertoires come from day 63 after the first vaccine or placebo injection. Sequenced by immunoSEQ multiplex PCR; TCRdb stores in-frame clones only, minus some. The data hold 510,000 or so clones, with roughly 85% observed a single time. The clonotype was recovered from a person aged 18-60 years who received the Ad26.COV2.S COVID-19 vaccine or a placebo. Source: peripheral blood, taken in a trial of Ad26.COV2.S vaccine versus placebo. The V gene is TRBV16, the J gene TRBJ1-2; D gene uncertain. This CDR3 reads CASSLYQVAKDGYTF. DNA for the CDR3: TGTGCCAGCAGCCTCTACCAAGTGGCTAAGGATGGCTACACCTTC.